This T cell receptor beta chain was identified during a study of T cells in Graves' hyperthyroidism and ophthalmopathy (dated by TCRdb to about 2019). Describing the broader study: Peripheral blood samples were taken at the time of initial diagnosis, prior to any treatment. The study also compared thyroid tissue and blood T-cell repertoires from 6 or 7 Graves' hyperthyroidism patients. TCR V-J signatures able to tell the groups apart were searched for in a discovery cohort of 90 to 100 patients, of whom fewer than 45 had Graves' ophthalmopathy and roughly 57 had stable Graves' hyperthyroidism. The 75 to 100 discovery patients were divided at random into training and test sets in a 7:3 ratio. Whether ophthalmopathy could be predicted prospectively was tested in an independent validation cohort made up of under 20 hyperthyroidism patients plus 17 patients who later progressed to ophthalmopathy. According to the paper, TCR Vbeta CDR3 sequencing was carried out on approximately 140 peripheral blood samples, which came from more than 40 ophthalmopathy, 80 or so hyperthyroidism and roughly 17 progressor patients. Following sampling, methimazole starting at 30 mg daily was given to hyperthyroidism patients, and high-dose intravenous methylprednisolone was given to ophthalmopathy patients. On the study overall, not on this receptor specifically: Blood samples also contained most of the expanded thyroid clonotypes (frequency above 0.001), which suggests that blood repertoires may reflect thyroid immune responses. In validation, the model predicted progression to ophthalmopathy with over 65% sensitivity and 72.22% specificity, a median of approximately 6.5 months before onset. A 13 V-J signature model separated ophthalmopathy from stable hyperthyroidism, with approximately 87% sensitivity and roughly 81% specificity in cross-validation and 80%/75% in testing. Sample size was not statistically predetermined, and blinding of investigators to group allocation was not performed.

Concerning this clonotype itself: There is no known antigen for this receptor. One base away lies a much larger clone, so this may be a sequencing read error.

CDR1 is given as SNHLY and CDR2 as FYNNEI, both from the germline V gene. The CDR3, from cysteine to phenylalanine, totals 15 residues. Only the CDR3 DNA is retained, 45 bases long and in frame from the first base. After removal of 5 bases from V and 9 bases from J, the junction retains 13 bases not matched to a gene. Stable Graves' hyperthyroidism was defined as no progression to ophthalmopathy during 18 months of follow-up. The hyperthyroidism patients were between 18 and 65 years old and newly diagnosed, with a disease duration of less than 2 months. Exclusion was applied to patients with uncontrolled infections, other autoimmune diseases, pregnancy or lactation. Diagnoses relied on clinical symptoms, serum thyroxine and TRAb, thyroid ultrasound and orbital computed tomography. Ficoll-Paque density gradient centrifugation was used to isolate PBMCs from around 10 ml of fresh peripheral blood. Trizol reagent was used to extract total RNA, and RNA quality was then checked on an Agilent 2100 Bioanalyzer.

The TCR beta CDR3 regions were amplified from RNA transcripts. The TCR CDR3 was subjected to a first round of RT-PCR using the HTBI primer set and the Qiagen OneStep RT-PCR kit. Libraries were constructed in a second round of multiplex PCR, after which size selection and purification were performed. Libraries were sequenced paired-end with 100 bp reads on an Illumina HiSeq2000. Concerning the study's data processing: SOAPnuke was used to process the raw data, throwing out any read that contained adapters or uncalled bases, had a mean Phred below 15, or lacked an exact constant-primer or identifier match. COPE v1.2.5 was used to merge the high-quality paired reads, and each unique nucleotide sequence was defined as a clonotype. MiTCR v1.1 was used to align the clonotypes against IMGT TRBV, TRBD and TRBJ reference segments. Analysis was restricted to V-J combinations with a frequency above 0.0001, which covered about 99% of repertoires. A TCS score was defined as the ratio of F50 (clonal expansion) to E x V (chaos), with BLOSUM62-based TCRdist applied between CDR3 peptides within each V-J. Welch's t-statistics and random forest reduced around 520 V-J features to around 14, which were used in a naive Bayes classifier (R e1071). TCRdb handled the public reads itself, with Q25 trimming in fastp and clone calling in MiXCR, and kept productive beta chains. Each entry is one CDR3 protein sequence, shown with its most common DNA and genes. The V and J calls and clone size are TCRdb's, not the authors'. For this sample there are 600,000 to 650,000 distinct CDR3 sequences; about 16% appear just once. The ten biggest clones cover 3% to 4.5% of the sample.

Input material: blood. The sequence links TRBV2 to TRBJ2-7, and 10 junction bases match TRBD2. This receptor was identified in a woman aged 25 to 45 with Graves' hyperthyroidism. The DNA reads as follows: TGTGCCAGCAGTCAAACGGGACTAGCGAGACCTCGGCAGTACTTC. This sequence encodes CASSQTGLARPRQYF. The variable domain in full, with residues beyond the CDR3 obtained from the reference TRBV2 and TRBJ2-7 genes, is EPEVTQTPSHQVTQMGQEVILRCVPISNHLYFYWYRQILGQKVEFLVSFYNNEISEKSEIFDDQFSVERPDGSNFTLKIRSTKLEDSAMYFCASSQTGLARPRQYFGPGTRLTVT.